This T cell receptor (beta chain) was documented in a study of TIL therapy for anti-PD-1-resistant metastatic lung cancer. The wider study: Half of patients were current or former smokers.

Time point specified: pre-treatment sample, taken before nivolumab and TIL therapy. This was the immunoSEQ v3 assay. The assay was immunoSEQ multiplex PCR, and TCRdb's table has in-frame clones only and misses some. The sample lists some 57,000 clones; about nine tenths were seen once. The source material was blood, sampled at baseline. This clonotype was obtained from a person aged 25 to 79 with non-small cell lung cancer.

CDR3 protein: CASSFIGAGVLDTQYF. The CDR3 nucleotides read TGTGCCAGCAGTTTCATCGGGGCAGGGGTACTAGATACGCAGTATTTT. The V and J genes are TRBV27 and TRBJ2-3; D possibly corresponds to TRBD1 (6 bases). V lost 3 bases, J lost 5 bases, and 18 bases lay in between. CDR1 is MNHEY and CDR2 is SMNVEV in the germline V gene (reference sequence). This CDR3 contains 16 residues.